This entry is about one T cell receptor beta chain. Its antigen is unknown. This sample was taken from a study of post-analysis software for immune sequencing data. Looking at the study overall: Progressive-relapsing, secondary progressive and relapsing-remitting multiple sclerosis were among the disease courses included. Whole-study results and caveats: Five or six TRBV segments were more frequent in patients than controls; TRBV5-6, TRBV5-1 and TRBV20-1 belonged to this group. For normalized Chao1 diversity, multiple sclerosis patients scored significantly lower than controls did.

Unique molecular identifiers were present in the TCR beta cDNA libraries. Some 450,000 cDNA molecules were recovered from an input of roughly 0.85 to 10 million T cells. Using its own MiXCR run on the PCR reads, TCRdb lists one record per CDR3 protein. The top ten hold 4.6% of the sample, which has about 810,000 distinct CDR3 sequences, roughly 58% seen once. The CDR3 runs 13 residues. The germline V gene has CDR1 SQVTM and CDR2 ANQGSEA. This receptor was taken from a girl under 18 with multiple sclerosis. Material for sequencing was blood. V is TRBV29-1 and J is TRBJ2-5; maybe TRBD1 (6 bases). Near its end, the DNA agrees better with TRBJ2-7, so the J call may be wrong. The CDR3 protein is CSVEGHLRHEQYF. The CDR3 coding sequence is TGCAGCGTTGAGGGACACCTACGACACGAGCAGTACTTC.